A single sample gave rise to the 24 T cell receptor beta chains below, sequenced in a study of OX40 agonist ivuxolimab in advanced cancers. The protocol was immunoSEQ multiplex PCR, while the TCRdb copy is restricted to in-frame clones and leaves out a portion. The sample shows tens of thousands of clones, roughly 80% of them seen only once. The sample here was CD4+ or CD8+ T cells sorted from blood, taken in a trial of the OX40 agonist ivuxolimab. The receptors were sampled from an adult with an advanced solid tumor such as melanoma, head and neck, liver or kidney cancer.

This CDR3 reads CASSTTGTDIQYF. Here the CDR3 DNA reads TGTGCCAGCAGTACGACAGGGACGGACATTCAGTACTTC. The chain has TRBV28 and TRBJ2-4, with TRBD1 identical over 7 bases. From germline, CDR1 is MDHEN and CDR2 SYDVKM. The CDR3 covers 13 residues. With V trimmed by 5 bases and J by 8 bases, 6 bases remained unmatched.

V usage is TRBV29-1 and J usage is TRBJ1-1, with 7 bases aligning to TRBD1. Germline lookup yields CDR1 SQVTM and CDR2 ANQGSEA. The CDR3 extends over 12 amino acids. The V and J ends lost 3 bases and 8 bases, in that order; junction bases with no gene match: 6. CDR3 DNA sequence: TGCAGCGTTGACCCGACAGGGTCCGAAGCTTTCTTT. As protein: CSVDPTGSEAFF.

This clone has a handful of counts. Compared with germline, one end of the junction differs, possibly owing to a read error. J is TRBJ1-2 and V is TRBV7-7, with unresolved D. CDR3 length: 15 residues. Germline V CDR1 and CDR2: SSHAT, FNYEAQ (reference sequence). The CDR3 DNA reads TGTGCTAGCAGCTTACCCGTCAATCATCGGCAGGGCTACACCTTC. It translates to CASSLPVNHRQGYTF.

The rearrangement links TRBV7-3 to TRBJ2-2, with D tentatively TRBD2 (6 bases). The CDR3 has 17 amino acids. From germline, CDR1 is SGHTA and CDR2 FQGTGA. V lost 5 bases and J lost 3, with 19 bases in between. The CDR3 sequence: CASSTEQASAYTGELFF. The CDR3 bases are TGTGCCAGCAGCACCGAGCAAGCTAGCGCCTACACCGGGGAGCTGTTTTTT.

The chain recombines TRBV27 with TRBJ2-3; 7 bases match TRBD2. The germline V gene encodes CDR1 MNHEY and CDR2 SMNVEV (reference sequence). The CDR3 covers 14 residues. J lost 4 bases, V lost 5 bases, and 6 bases had no gene match. CDR3 sequence reads: CASSREGEADTQYF. The CDR3 DNA reads TGTGCCAGCAGTAGGGAGGGCGAAGCAGATACGCAGTATTTT.

The gene calls are TRBV5-1 and TRBJ2-3; 12 nucleotides align to TRBD1. The CDR3 totals 17 residues. Germline CDR1 is SGHRS and CDR2 is YFSETQ. V was clipped by 4 bases and J by 6 bases; unmatched bases: 12. In DNA form, the CDR3 reads TGCGCCAGCAGCGCTTGGTCCGGGACAGGGGGCTTGGATACGCAGTATTTT. Protein product: CASSAWSGTGGLDTQYF.

The J gene is TRBJ1-1, the V gene TRBV11-2; D is possibly TRBD1 (6 bases). Germline lookup yields CDR1 SGHAT and CDR2 FQNNGV. The CDR3 covers 13 residues. The V end was cut by 4 bases, the J end by 5 bases, with 11 bases between. CDR3 nucleotide sequence: TGTGCCAGCAGCTATACAGGGAGGACTGAAGCTTTCTTT. Translating gives CASSYTGRTEAFF.

This clone showed up just a few times. The genes are TRBV6-6 and TRBJ2-2; 7 positions agree with TRBD1. CDR3 length: 14 amino acids. Germline V gene lookup returns CDR1 MNHNY and CDR2 SVGAGI (reference sequence). With V trimmed by 7 bases and J by 6 bases, 8 bases remained unmatched. The DNA for the CDR3 is TGTGCCAGCAACCCGGGACAGAGCCCCGGGGAGCTGTTTTTT. Translating gives CASNPGQSPGELFF.

V is TRBV9 and J is TRBJ2-7, with D hard to call. Germline CDR1 is SGDLS and CDR2 is YYNGEE. Between the trimmed V and J ends, which lost 2 bases and 2 bases, there was a span of 8 bases. This CDR3 is built from 13 residues. The CDR3 reads CASSVGGTYEQYF. CDR3 bases: TGTGCCAGCAGCGTGGGCGGAACCTACGAGCAGTACTTC.

This chain connects TRBV11-2 to TRBJ2-3; 9 bases agree with TRBD2. CDR3 length: 15 residues. After removal of 5 bases from V and 8 bases from J, the junction contained 11 bases not matched to a gene. The germline gives CDR1 SGHAT, CDR2 FQNNGV. CDR3 protein: CASSLLLAGTGTQYF. CDR3 nucleotide sequence: TGTGCCAGCAGCCTACTTCTAGCGGGAACTGGTACGCAGTATTTT.

This chain uses TRBV15 with TRBJ2-2, with a possible D match to TRBD2 (6 bases). The CDR3 has 16 amino acids. The V end was cut by 1 base, the J end by 6 bases, with 15 bases between. Germline V gives CDR1 LNHNV, CDR2 YYDKDF (reference sequence). The CDR3 nucleotides are TGTGCCACCAGCAGAGCAGGCGGGAACGTGGCCGGGGAGCTGTTTTTT. Translation gives CATSRAGGNVAGELFF.

The CDR3 loop is CASCRLGDGTDTQYF. In DNA, the CDR3 is TGTGCCAGCTGCCGCTTGGGGGACGGCACAGATACGCAGTATTTT. V gene TRBV25-1 combines with J gene TRBJ2-3, with D perhaps matching TRBD1 or TRBD2 (5 bases each). The CDR3 spans 15 residues. CDR1 MGHDK and CDR2 SYGVNS come from the germline V gene. Trimming took 8 bases from V and 1 from J, leaving 16 bases between them.

This clone was observed a handful of times. The chain links TRBV15 to TRBJ2-2; maybe TRBD1 (6 bases). Germline V gene lookup returns CDR1 LNHNV and CDR2 YYDKDF (reference sequence). V was pared by 8 bases and J by 2 bases, with 18 bases between. There are 16 residues in the CDR3. CDR3 loop: CATANRLRGNTGELFF. CDR3 nucleotide sequence: TGTGCCACCGCTAACAGACTCAGGGGTAACACCGGGGAGCTGTTTTTT.

V usage is TRBV5-1 and J usage is TRBJ2-6; 8 bases fit TRBD2. V was clipped by 0 bases and J by 2 bases; unmatched bases: 1. This CDR3 contains 16 residues. The germline gives CDR1 SGHRS, CDR2 YFSETQ. The CDR3 spells CASSLVAGPGANVLTF. CDR3 coding DNA: TGCGCCAGCAGCTTGGTAGCGGGGCCTGGGGCCAACGTCCTGACTTTC.

The chain couples TRBV7-2 to TRBJ1-2, with D unclear. Per the germline V gene, CDR1 is SGHTA and CDR2 is FQGNSA. V lost 5 bases and J lost 4, with 17 bases in between. The CDR3 is 15 amino acids. Written as DNA, the CDR3 is TGTGCCAGCAGCCTGGAGCAAGGGTTGATCTATGGCTACACCTTC. Encoded protein: CASSLEQGLIYGYTF.

J is TRBJ1-1 and V is TRBV7-9; 7 bases are shared with TRBD1. The V gene's germline CDR1 is SEHNR and CDR2 FQNEAQ (reference sequence). With V trimmed by 4 bases and J by 4 bases, 3 bases remained unmatched. The CDR3 is made up of 13 amino acids. The CDR3 DNA follows: TGTGCCAGCAGCTCCCGACAGGGCACTGAAGCTTTCTTT. The encoded protein is CASSSRQGTEAFF.

This clone has just one count. The chain employs TRBV13 and TRBJ1-2; 8 positions agree with TRBD1. Germline CDR1 reads PRHDT; CDR2 reads FYEKMQ (reference sequence). V was clipped by 3 bases and J by 4 bases; unmatched bases: 1. This CDR3 has 13 amino acids. CDR3 in DNA: TGTGCCAGCAGCTTGGACAGGGTCTATGGCTACACCTTC. Residues: CASSLDRVYGYTF.

V usage is TRBV11-3 and J usage is TRBJ1-6, with D possibly matching TRBD1 (5 bases). The V and J ends lost 1 base and 13 bases respectively, with 14 bases between them. In germline, CDR1 is SGHNT, CDR2 YENEEA. The CDR3 has 14 residues. CDR3 sequence (DNA): TGTGCCAGCAGCTTAGGCGTCGGGGCAGATCCCCTCCACTTT. It specifies CASSLGVGADPLHF. The full variable domain, with the rest looked up from reference TRBV11-3 and TRBJ1-6, is EAGVVQSPRYKIIEKKQPVAFWCNPISGHNTLYWYLQNLGQGPELLIRYENEEAVDDSQLPKDRFSAERLKGVDSTLKIQPAELGDSAVYLCASSLGVGADPLHFGNGTRLTVT.

This clone was found a few times. V is TRBV28 and J is TRBJ1-1; 7 nucleotides match TRBD1. CDR1 is MDHEN and CDR2 is SYDVKM in the germline V gene. V was pared by 6 bases and J by 0 bases, with 4 bases of the junction left unmatched. CDR3 size: 14 residues. In DNA form, the CDR3 reads TGTGCCAGCAGGGTTACAGGGGTGAACACTGAAGCTTTCTTT. It is translated as CASRVTGVNTEAFF.

This clone appeared a few times. This chain uses TRBV6-5 with TRBJ2-3; D gene uncertain. V lost 6 bases and J lost 0, with 10 bases in between. Germline V lookup: CDR1 MNHEY, CDR2 SVGAGI. The CDR3 runs to 14 residues. The CDR3, as DNA: TGTGCCAGCAGAGGTACCACTAGCACAGATACGCAGTATTTT. This codes for CASRGTTSTDTQYF.

The rearrangement uses TRBV30 and TRBJ2-7; either TRBD1 or TRBD2 may supply D (5 bases each). Germline CDR1 and CDR2: GTSNPN and SVGIG (reference sequence). This CDR3 spans 14 amino acids. V lost 2 bases and J 3 bases, leaving 14 bases between the germline ends. The CDR3 region is CAWSKGTANYEQYF. DNA for the CDR3: TGTGCCTGGAGTAAGGGGACGGCCAACTACGAGCAGTACTTC.

J is TRBJ2-7 and V is TRBV10-1; 14 positions agree with TRBD2. Germline-derived CDR1 and CDR2 are WNHNN and SYGVQD (reference sequence). J gave up 6 bases and V 0 bases, and 13 bases lay outside the gene matches. This CDR3 region has 19 residues. This CDR3 reads CASSESRRTSGRSGGEQYV. The DNA for the CDR3 is TGCGCCAGCAGTGAGTCGCGGAGGACTAGCGGGAGGTCCGGGGGCGAGCAGTACGTC.

The V and J genes are TRBV10-3 and TRBJ2-7; tentative D call: TRBD1 (6 bases). Between the trimmed V and J ends, which lost 0 bases and 2 bases, there was a span of 11 bases. CDR3 length equals 15 residues. Germline assignment: CDR1 ENHRY and CDR2 SYGVKD. The CDR3 region has the DNA TGTGCCATCAGTGAGTCGTTCGGACAGACCTACGAGCAGTACGTC. It translates to CAISESFGQTYEQYV.

The chain carries TRBV29-1 and TRBJ1-4; perhaps TRBD1 as D (5 bases). The CDR3 is made up of 13 amino acids. The V end was cut by 4 bases, the J end by 5 bases, with 11 bases between. The germline V gene has CDR1 SQVTM and CDR2 ANQGSEA. The CDR3 reads CSVVGGGNEKLFF. As DNA, the CDR3 is TGCAGCGTTGTGGGGGGAGGGAATGAAAAACTGTTTTTT.